The source of this T cell receptor beta chain is a study of cytomegalovirus exposure and HLA in healthy donors. Study summary: Genetic ancestry analysis placed around four fifths of the 350 to 500 donors that were genotyped in the Caucasian-associated cluster. Study-wide results and caveats: When analyzed later, a missense DCLRE1C variant was found to be linked to TCR beta V- and J-gene trimming.

Both 60 Vbeta primers and 13 Jbeta primers went into the PCR. The data were produced by immunoSEQ multiplex PCR, yet TCRdb's version contains in-frame clones alone and is incomplete. The profile shows about 190,000 clones, about 85% of them singletons. This clone was counted a few times. Its antigen is not known. This CDR3 spans 15 amino acids. Per germline, CDR1 MGHDK and CDR2 SYGVNS. The germline V and J ends were trimmed by 7 bases and 0 bases, with 15 bases remaining between them. This TCR was sampled from a man in his fifties or sixties in good health and CMV-seronegative. Sequencing used PBMCs. This chain links TRBV25-1 with TRBJ1-1; a weak D match, TRBD1 (5 bases). The CDR3 loop is CASTPDNNMNTEAFF. The CDR3 bases are TGTGCCAGCACCCCGGACAACAACATGAACACTGAAGCTTTCTTT.